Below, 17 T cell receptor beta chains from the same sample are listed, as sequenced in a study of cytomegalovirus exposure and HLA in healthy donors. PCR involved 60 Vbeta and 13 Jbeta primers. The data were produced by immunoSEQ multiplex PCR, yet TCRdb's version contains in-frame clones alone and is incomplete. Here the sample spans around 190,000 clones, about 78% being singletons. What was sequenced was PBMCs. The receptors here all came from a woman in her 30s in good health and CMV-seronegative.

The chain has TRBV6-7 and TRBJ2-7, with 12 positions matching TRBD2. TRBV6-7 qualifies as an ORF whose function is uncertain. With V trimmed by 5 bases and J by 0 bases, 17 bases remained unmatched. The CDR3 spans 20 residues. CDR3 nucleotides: TGTGCCAGCAGTACACCCGGACTAGCGGGACGATTTTTGAGCTCCTACGAGCAGTACTTC. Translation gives CASSTPGLAGRFLSSYEQYF.

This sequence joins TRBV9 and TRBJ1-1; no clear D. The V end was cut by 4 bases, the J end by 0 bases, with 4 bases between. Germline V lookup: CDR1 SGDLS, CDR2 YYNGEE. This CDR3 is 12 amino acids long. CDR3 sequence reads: CASSHMNTEAFF. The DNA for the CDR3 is TGTGCCAGCAGCCACATGAACACTGAAGCTTTCTTT.

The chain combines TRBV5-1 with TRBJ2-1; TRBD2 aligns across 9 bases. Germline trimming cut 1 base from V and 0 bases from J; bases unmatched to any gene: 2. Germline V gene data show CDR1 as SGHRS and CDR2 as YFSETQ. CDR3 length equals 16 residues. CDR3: CASSLFSGSSYNEQFF. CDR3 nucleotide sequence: TGCGCCAGCAGCTTGTTTAGCGGGAGCTCCTACAATGAGCAGTTCTTC.

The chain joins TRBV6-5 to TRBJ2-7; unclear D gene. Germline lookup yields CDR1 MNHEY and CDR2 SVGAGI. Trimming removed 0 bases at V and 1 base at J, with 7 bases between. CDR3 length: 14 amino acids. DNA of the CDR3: TGTGCCAGCAGTTACTCCGACATATCCTACGAGCAGTACTTC. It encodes CASSYSDISYEQYF.

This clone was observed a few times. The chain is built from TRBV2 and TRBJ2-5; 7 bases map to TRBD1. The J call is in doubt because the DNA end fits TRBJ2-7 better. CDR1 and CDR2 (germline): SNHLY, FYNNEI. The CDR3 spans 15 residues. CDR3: CASSESQGMAYEQYF. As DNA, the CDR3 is TGTGCCAGCAGTGAATCACAGGGGATGGCCTACGAGCAGTACTTC.

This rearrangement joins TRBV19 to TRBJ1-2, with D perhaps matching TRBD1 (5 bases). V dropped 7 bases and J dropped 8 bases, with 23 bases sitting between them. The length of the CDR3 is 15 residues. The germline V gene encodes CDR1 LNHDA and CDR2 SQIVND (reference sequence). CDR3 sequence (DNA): TGTGCCAGTACCCCACAATGGACGGCTCGGGGGGGCTACACCTTC. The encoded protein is CASTPQWTARGGYTF. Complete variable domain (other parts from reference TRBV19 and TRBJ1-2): DGGITQSPKYLFRKEGQNVTLSCEQNLNHDAMYWYRQDPGQGLRLIYYSQIVNDFQKGDIAEGYSVSREKKESFPLTVTSAQKNPTAFYLCASTPQWTARGGYTFGSGTRLTVV.

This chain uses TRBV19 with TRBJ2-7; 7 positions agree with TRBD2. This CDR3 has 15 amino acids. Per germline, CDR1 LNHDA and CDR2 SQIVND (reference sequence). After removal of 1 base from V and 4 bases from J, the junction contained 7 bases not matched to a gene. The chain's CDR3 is CASSIGLAYFYEQYF. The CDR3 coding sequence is TGTGCCAGTAGTATAGGACTAGCCTACTTTTACGAGCAGTACTTC.

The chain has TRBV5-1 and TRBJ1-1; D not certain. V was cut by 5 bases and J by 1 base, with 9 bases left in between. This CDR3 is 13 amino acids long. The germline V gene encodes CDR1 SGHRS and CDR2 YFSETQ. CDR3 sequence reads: CASRLYWNTEAFF. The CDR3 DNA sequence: TGCGCCAGCAGACTTTATTGGAACACTGAAGCTTTCTTT.

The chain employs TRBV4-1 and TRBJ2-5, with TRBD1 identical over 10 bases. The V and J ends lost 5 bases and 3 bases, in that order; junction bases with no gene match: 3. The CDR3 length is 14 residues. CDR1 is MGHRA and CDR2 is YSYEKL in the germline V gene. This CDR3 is CASSTGQGEETQYF. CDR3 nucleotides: TGCGCCAGCAGCACAGGACAGGGGGAAGAGACCCAGTACTTC.

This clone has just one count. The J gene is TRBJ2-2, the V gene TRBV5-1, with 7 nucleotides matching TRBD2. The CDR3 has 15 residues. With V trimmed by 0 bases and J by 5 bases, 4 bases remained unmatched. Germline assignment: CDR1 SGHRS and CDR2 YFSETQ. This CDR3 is CASSLAGGGTGELFF. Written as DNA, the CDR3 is TGCGCCAGCAGCTTGGCGGGAGGTGGGACCGGGGAGCTGTTTTTT.

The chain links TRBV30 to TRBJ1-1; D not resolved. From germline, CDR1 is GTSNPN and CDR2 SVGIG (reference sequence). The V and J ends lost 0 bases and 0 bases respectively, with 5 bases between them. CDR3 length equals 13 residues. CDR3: CAWSVWLNTEAFF. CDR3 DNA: TGTGCCTGGAGTGTGTGGCTGAACACTGAAGCTTTCTTT. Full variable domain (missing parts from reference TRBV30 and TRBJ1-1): SQTIHQWPATLVQPVGSPLSLECTVEGTSNPNLYWYRQAAGRGLQLLFYSVGIGQISSEVPQNLSASRPQDRQFILSSKKLLLSDSGFYLCAWSVWLNTEAFFGQGTRLTVV.

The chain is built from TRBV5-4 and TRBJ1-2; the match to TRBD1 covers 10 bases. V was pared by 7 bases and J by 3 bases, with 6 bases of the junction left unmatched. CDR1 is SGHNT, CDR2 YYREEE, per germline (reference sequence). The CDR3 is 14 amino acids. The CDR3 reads CASFPTGGDYGYTF. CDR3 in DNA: TGTGCCAGCTTTCCGACAGGGGGCGACTATGGCTACACCTTC.

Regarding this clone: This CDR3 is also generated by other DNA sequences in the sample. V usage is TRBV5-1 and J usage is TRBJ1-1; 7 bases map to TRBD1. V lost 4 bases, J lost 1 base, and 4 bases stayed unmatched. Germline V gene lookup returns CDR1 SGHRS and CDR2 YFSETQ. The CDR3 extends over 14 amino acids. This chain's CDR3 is CASSLGQPNTEAFF. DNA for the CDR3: TGCGCCAGCAGCCTGGGACAGCCGAACACTGAAGCTTTCTTT.

Here the CDR3 reads CASSDGGQTNTGELFF. CDR3 nucleotides: TGTGCCAGCAGCGATGGCGGACAGACGAACACCGGGGAGCTGTTTTTT. The V and J genes are TRBV2 and TRBJ2-2; tentatively, D is TRBD1 (6 bases). V was trimmed by 6 bases and J by 0 bases, leaving 14 bases between them. This CDR3 is 16 amino acids long. CDR1 and CDR2 from the germline V gene are SNHLY and FYNNEI.

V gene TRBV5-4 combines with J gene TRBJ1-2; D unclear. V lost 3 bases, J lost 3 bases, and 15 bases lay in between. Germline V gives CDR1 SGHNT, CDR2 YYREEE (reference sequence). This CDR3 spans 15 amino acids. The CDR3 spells CASSSVAGRYYGYTF. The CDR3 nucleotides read TGTGCCAGCAGCTCCGTGGCGGGTAGATACTATGGCTACACCTTC.

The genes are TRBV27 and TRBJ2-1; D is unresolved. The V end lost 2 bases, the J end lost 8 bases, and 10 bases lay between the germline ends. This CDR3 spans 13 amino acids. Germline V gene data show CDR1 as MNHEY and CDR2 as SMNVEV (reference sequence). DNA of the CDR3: TGTGCCAGCAGTTTAGTTTCCGGGTATGAGCAGTTCTTC. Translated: CASSLVSGYEQFF.

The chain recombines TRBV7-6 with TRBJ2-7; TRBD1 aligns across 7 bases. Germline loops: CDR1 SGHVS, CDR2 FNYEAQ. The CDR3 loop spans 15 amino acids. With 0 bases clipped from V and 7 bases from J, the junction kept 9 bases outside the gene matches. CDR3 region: CASSLAQGEVNEQYF. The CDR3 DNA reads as TGTGCCAGCAGCTTAGCCCAGGGGGAAGTGAATGAGCAGTACTTC.